The source of this T cell receptor beta chain is a study of blood T cell repertoires in COVID-19. Study overall: Whether acute or convalescent, the COVID-19 samples came from the United States, Italy and Spain. Nucleic acid was either cDNA or gDNA, and it came from T cells, B-cell-depleted T cells, or PBMCs.

Trimming left V 0 bases short and J 1 base short, with 10 bases between. The CDR3 totals 15 residues. CDR1 is LGHNA and CDR2 is YSLEER in the germline V gene. Authors' processing steps: The assay estimated nucleated cells by amplifying reference gene primers. Profiling relied on immunoSEQ multiplex PCR, and the TCRdb table lists in-frame clones only, not all of them. V, J and clone size derive from that table, while D and trimming were established from the DNA sequence. The sample holds 390,000 or so clones, nearly 90% seen once. The chain carries TRBV4-3 and TRBJ2-7; a possible D gene is TRBD2 (5 bases). The sequencing sample was made of peripheral blood. This sequence was found in a man aged 18 to 29 with active or convalescent COVID-19. The DNA of the CDR3 is TGCGCCAGCAGCCAAGATTTCGGGGTATCCTACGAGCAGTACTTC. Encoded protein: CASSQDFGVSYEQYF.